This T cell receptor (beta chain) was captured in a study of cytomegalovirus exposure and HLA in healthy donors. Vbeta (60) and Jbeta (13) primers were used in the PCR. Here immunoSEQ multiplex PCR was the method, and the copy in TCRdb shows in-frame clones only, minus some. The sample lists 120,000 or so clones; around 81% were seen once. This clone was seen more than once but under ten times. The antigen remains unidentified. Trimming cost V 6 bases and J 3 bases, with 11 bases left between them. CDR3 size: 13 residues. From germline, CDR1 is LGHNT and CDR2 FRNRAP. Study results and caveats: Earlier findings revealed that most TCR beta V segments proved productive either about 87% or about 30% of the time. Based on reports, TCR beta sequences accurately predicted HLA-A and HLA-B alleles for most subjects.

The J gene is TRBJ1-1, the V gene TRBV12-5; TRBD1 might be the D (5 bases). The sequenced material came from PBMCs. The clonotype comes from a woman aged 35 to 49 in good health and CMV-seronegative. The CDR3 DNA reads TGTGCTAGTGGGGGGCGCGGCGACACTGAAGCTTTCTTT. This encodes CASGGRGDTEAFF.